This TCR beta chain was recovered during a study of T cell responses to AZD1222 COVID-19 vaccine (dated by TCRdb to about 2021). Background on the whole study: AZD1222 recipients with second doses at about 4 weeks or about 12 weeks were pooled, because spike-specific TCR depth and breadth did not differ between schedules. Trial participants were enrolled by age into 18-55, 56-69 and 70-plus year subgroups, with roughly 160, 29 and 62 TCR-sequenced participants respectively. A total of 233 trial participants underwent TCR sequencing, of whom about 200 had received two doses of AZD1222 and approximately 25 had received two doses of the MenACWY control vaccine. The paper as a whole reports these results and caveats: Conclusions about previously exposed vaccinees are limited, since just six AZD1222 recipients were seropositive for SARS-CoV-2 at baseline. No day 14 peak-response samples were available, so repertoires were characterized only after the peak T cell response. Most participants were white British and females outnumbered males, and the authors suggested that clonal diversity may have been underestimated. In the small 56-69-year group, the increase in depth fell short of significance, most likely because of low power. Reportedly, close to half of the unique spike-specific TCRs recognized epitopes lying outside the regions that are mutated in the B.1.351 and B.1.1.7 variants. CD4 TCRs associated with the vaccine covered the entire spike protein, and the dominant responses were in regions 160-218 and 743-854. After two AZD1222 doses, both the breadth and the depth of spike-specific TCRs were significantly higher than at day 0 and than in MenACWY recipients.

A word on this clone: Its antigen is still unknown. No base-level quality is on record; no much larger clone is a single base apart.

The CDR3 regions of human TCRbeta chains were analyzed by immunosequencing. The published analysis was carried out like this. Repertoire TCRs were matched against a reference library of SARS-CoV-2-specific TCRs generated with the MIRA antigen-specificity platform. Breadth was defined as the fraction of unique TCRs that were SARS-CoV-2-associated, and depth was defined as the fraction of total T cells that were SARS-CoV-2-associated. Each spike-specific TCR was assigned to its reactive spike region and to a CD4 or CD8 class using the MIRA data. Log10-transformed breadth and depth values were compared by one-way ANOVA with Sidak's multiple comparisons tests. TCRdb holds this immuneACCESS table with in-frame rearrangements only. Some clones are missing; in checked studies, unresolved V genes explain under half, and the rest has no known cause. That table supplies the V and J calls and clone size; D and trimming were determined from the DNA. This sample is represented by about 120,000 clones; about nine tenths of them were singletons. Roughly 4.5% of the sample is taken by the ten largest.

Interpreted using the paper, the time point label stands for: baseline before first vaccination. The vaccinee samples were drawn from two UK trials, COV001 and COV002, one of which was a single-blind randomized controlled phase 2/3 trial testing AZD1222 (ChAdOx1 nCoV-19) in healthy adults. For TCRbeta chain sequencing, PBMC samples from trial participants were taken at day 0 and at day 28 after the second dose. Trimming costs V 4 bases and J 5 bases, and their ends lie 17 bases apart. Based on the germline V gene, the CDR1 and CDR2 sequences are SGHRS and YFSETQ. The CDR3 holds 15 amino acids from the cysteine to the phenylalanine. The entry retains the CDR3 DNA only, 45 bases that are in frame from base 1.

The clonotype was recovered from an adult in good health. The specimen was peripheral blood, collected on day 0 of AZD1222 vaccination. In this chain, TRBV5-1 is recombined with TRBJ2-3, with a weak D call of TRBD2 (5 bases match). The sequenced DNA: TGCGCCAGCAGCCCGTTACTAGGGCCTGGAGATACGCAGTATTTT. This translates into CASSPLLGPGDTQYF.